The 8 T cell receptor beta chains below all came from one sample that was sequenced in a study of identifying expanded T cells in peripheral blood. The assay was immunoSEQ multiplex PCR, and TCRdb's table has in-frame clones only and misses some. The sample holds about 110,000 clones, approximately 90% seen once. Sequenced: blood. These receptors were collected from a person aged 18 to 69 in good health.

The chain links TRBV4-3 to TRBJ1-5; D not certain. Trimming removed 0 bases from V and 7 bases from J, with 10 bases in between. The CDR3 is made up of 14 amino acids. Germline CDR1 LGHNA, CDR2 YSLEER. The CDR3 here is CASSQDLATQPQHF. The CDR3 DNA reads as TGCGCCAGCAGCCAAGATCTCGCAACCCAGCCCCAGCATTTT.

The chain recombines TRBV7-9 with TRBJ2-5; 10 bases fit TRBD1. This CDR3 is built from 16 residues. Germline CDR1 SEHNR, CDR2 FQNEAQ (reference sequence). The V segment lost 2 bases and the J segment 3 bases; nucleotides outside the gene matches: 6. Here the CDR3 reads CASSLSPGTGEETQYF. Here the CDR3 DNA reads TGTGCCAGCAGCTTATCACCCGGGACAGGGGAAGAGACCCAGTACTTC.

This chain uses TRBV6-6 with TRBJ2-3; D gene ambiguous. The ends were cut back, 5 bases at V and 6 bases at J, with 9 bases in the middle. Germline loops: CDR1 MNHNY, CDR2 SVGAGI (reference sequence). The CDR3 covers 12 residues. The CDR3 here is CASSPTGDTQYF. In DNA form, the CDR3 reads TGTGCCAGCAGTCCCACCGGGGATACGCAGTATTTT.

For this clone: The same CDR3 is also encoded by other DNA sequences in this sample. This chain links TRBV2 with TRBJ1-1; TRBD1 matches at 7 bases. V shed 4 bases and J 1 base; nucleotides not matched to a gene: 0. CDR1 and CDR2 from the germline V gene are SNHLY and FYNNEI. The CDR3 has 13 residues. CDR3 bases: TGTGCCAGCAGTGGGGACAGGAACACTGAAGCTTTCTTT. Amino acid sequence: CASSGDRNTEAFF.

The chain combines TRBV6-6 with TRBJ2-2, with 11 bases identical to TRBD1. Looked up from germline, CDR1 is MNHNY and CDR2 is SVGAGI (reference sequence). The CDR3 contains 16 residues. Trimming removed 6 bases from V and 4 bases from J; junction bases left unmatched: 7. For the CDR3, the DNA is TGTGCCAGCAGGCCGGGACAGGGGGTTCGCACCGGGGAGCTGTTTTTT. It is translated as CASRPGQGVRTGELFF.

The chain has TRBV18 and TRBJ2-2, with D possibly matching TRBD1 (6 bases). Germline loops: CDR1 KGHSH, CDR2 LQKENI. CDR3 length: 16 amino acids. The V and J ends lost 3 bases and 0 bases respectively, with 11 bases between them. Written as DNA, the CDR3 is TGTGCCAGCTCACCCAAGGGGGTACCGAACACCGGGGAGCTGTTTTTT. As protein: CASSPKGVPNTGELFF.

The chain links TRBV7-2 to TRBJ2-5; 12 bases are shared with TRBD2. Germline CDR1 is SGHTA and CDR2 is FQGNSA. After removal of 2 bases from V and 5 bases from J, the junction contained 6 bases not matched to a gene. CDR3 length equals 16 residues. The DNA of the CDR3 is TGTGCCAGCAGCTTATCCCTAGCGGGGGGGTTGGAGACCCAGTACTTC. Its protein is CASSLSLAGGLETQYF.

The count of this clone is one. This rearrangement joins TRBV7-8 to TRBJ1-1; 10 nucleotides agree with TRBD1. Germline trimming cut 2 bases from V and 4 bases from J; bases unmatched to any gene: 1. The CDR3 totals 14 residues. Germline CDR1 is SGHVS and CDR2 is FQNEAQ. This CDR3 is CASSLRQGATEAFF. The CDR3 DNA reads as TGTGCCAGCAGCTTAAGACAGGGGGCCACTGAAGCTTTCTTT.